These T cell receptor beta chains were read from a single sample in a study of CD8+ T cells in alopecia areata. Sequencing used immunoSEQ multiplex PCR; TCRdb keeps in-frame clones, though not all of them. The profile covers more than 85,000 clones, with about 45% appearing a single time and about 0.79% taken by the ten largest. Input material: CD4+ T cells sorted from blood. The receptors come from a human donor with alopecia areata. CDR3s include the opening cysteine and the closing phenylalanine or tryptophan. D genes are given only for firm matches. Clone sizes are given selectively: once, few, many, or a class where the clone is expanded.

j_call: TRBJ2-5; clone_size: few; d_call: .; v_call: TRBV29-1; cdr3_nt: TGCAGCGTTGTGGGGGGAGAGACCCAGTACTTC; cdr3_aa: CSVVGGETQYF
j_call: TRBJ2-4; clone_size: .; d_call: TRBD2; v_call: TRBV6-6; cdr3_nt: TGTGCCAGCAGAACCGAAACTAGCGGGAATGACATTCAGTACTTC; cdr3_aa: CASRTETSGNDIQYF
j_call: TRBJ2-1; clone_size: once; d_call: .; v_call: TRBV20-1; cdr3_nt: TGCAGTGCTAGAGCGGGGTTCGGGCAGTTCTTC; cdr3_aa: CSARAGFGQFF
j_call: TRBJ2-4; clone_size: many; d_call: .; v_call: TRBV7-2; cdr3_nt: TGTGCCAGCAGCTCCGGGACACTGTTTCAGTACTTC; cdr3_aa: CASSSGTLFQYF
j_call: TRBJ1-2; clone_size: few; d_call: .; v_call: TRBV29-1; cdr3_nt: TGCAGCGTTGAAGCAGGAGACTATGGCTACACCTTC; cdr3_aa: CSVEAGDYGYTF
j_call: TRBJ1-2; clone_size: .; d_call: .; v_call: TRBV27; cdr3_nt: TGTGCCAGCAGAAAGGAAGACTATGGCTACACCTTC; cdr3_aa: CASRKEDYGYTF
j_call: TRBJ2-7; clone_size: .; d_call: TRBD1; v_call: TRBV29-1; cdr3_nt: TGCAGCGTTGGTGGGACAGTAAGCGAGCAGTACTTC; cdr3_aa: CSVGGTVSEQYF
j_call: TRBJ2-5; clone_size: .; d_call: .; v_call: TRBV30; cdr3_nt: TGTGCCTGGAGTGCTACGCGACAAGAGACCCAGTACTTC; cdr3_aa: CAWSATRQETQYF
j_call: TRBJ1-2; clone_size: few; d_call: .; v_call: TRBV20-1; cdr3_nt: TGCAGTACGCGAGCCCCTGGGGGCTACACCTTC; cdr3_aa: CSTRAPGGYTF
j_call: TRBJ2-3; clone_size: .; d_call: TRBD2; v_call: TRBV2; cdr3_nt: TGTGCCAGCAGCTTTAGCGGGAGGGCCGATAGAACAGATACGCAGTATTTT; cdr3_aa: CASSFSGRADRTDTQYF
j_call: TRBJ1-2; clone_size: few; d_call: TRBD1; v_call: TRBV5-1; cdr3_nt: TGCGCCAGCAGCGCTGGACAGGGGAATGGCTACACCTTC; cdr3_aa: CASSAGQGNGYTF
j_call: TRBJ2-7; clone_size: .; d_call: .; v_call: TRBV25-1; cdr3_nt: TGTGCCAGCAGTGCGGGACAATGGGACGACGAGCAGTACTTC; cdr3_aa: CASSAGQWDDEQYF
j_call: TRBJ2-3; clone_size: .; d_call: .; v_call: TRBV28; cdr3_nt: TGTGCCATTGGGGCGGGATTAGATACGCAGTATTTT; cdr3_aa: CAIGAGLDTQYF
j_call: TRBJ2-7; clone_size: .; d_call: .; v_call: TRBV29-1; cdr3_nt: TGCAGCGTTACGGCCACTTCCTACGAGCAGTACTTC; cdr3_aa: CSVTATSYEQYF
j_call: TRBJ2-7; clone_size: .; d_call: TRBD1; v_call: TRBV2; cdr3_nt: TGTGCCAGCAGGGGGACAGGGATCTACGAGCAGTACTTC; cdr3_aa: CASRGTGIYEQYF
j_call: TRBJ2-1; clone_size: few; d_call: TRBD2; v_call: TRBV4-2; cdr3_nt: TGTGCCAGCAGCCAAGAACTAGCGGGACCGCAGTTCTTC; cdr3_aa: CASSQELAGPQFF
j_call: TRBJ2-3; clone_size: .; d_call: .; v_call: TRBV14; cdr3_nt: TGTGCCAGCAGCCCGGGGCCCCAAAATACGCAGTATTTT; cdr3_aa: CASSPGPQNTQYF
j_call: TRBJ2-5; clone_size: few; d_call: TRBD1; v_call: TRBV29-1; cdr3_nt: TGCAGCTCCCCCGGGACAGGGAAAGAGACCCAGTACTTC; cdr3_aa: CSSPGTGKETQYF
j_call: TRBJ2-1; clone_size: .; d_call: TRBD2; v_call: TRBV7-2; cdr3_nt: TGTGCCAGCAGCTTAGCGCGCATGGTTAAGACTAGCGGGAGCAATGAGCAGTTCTTC; cdr3_aa: CASSLARMVKTSGSNEQFF
j_call: TRBJ1-2; clone_size: few; d_call: .; v_call: TRBV5-1; cdr3_nt: TGCGCCAGCAGCTTGGATGAAGGTTGGGTCTATGGCTACACCTTC; cdr3_aa: CASSLDEGWVYGYTF
j_call: TRBJ1-5; clone_size: .; d_call: .; v_call: TRBV30; cdr3_nt: TGTGCCTGGAGTGTGGGGACTCGGGCAGCTATAGCGCCCCAGCATTTT; cdr3_aa: CAWSVGTRAAIAPQHF
j_call: TRBJ2-3; clone_size: .; d_call: .; v_call: TRBV7-2; cdr3_nt: TGTGCCAGCAGCCGCAAACATTTGCTTACGCAGTATTTT; cdr3_aa: CASSRKHLLTQYF
j_call: TRBJ2-7; clone_size: .; d_call: .; v_call: TRBV5-6; cdr3_nt: TGTGCCAGCAGCTCTTCCCCACCGGGCGAGCAGTACTTC; cdr3_aa: CASSSSPPGEQYF
j_call: TRBJ2-1; clone_size: .; d_call: TRBD2; v_call: TRBV28; cdr3_nt: TGTGCCAGCAGTCCGCGACTAGCGGGAGGGGGCAATGAGCAGTTCTTC; cdr3_aa: CASSPRLAGGGNEQFF
j_call: TRBJ2-1; clone_size: .; d_call: .; v_call: TRBV7-4; cdr3_nt: TGTGCCAGCAGCCCTCCCGTAGCCAGCTCCTACAATGAGCAGTTCTTC; cdr3_aa: CASSPPVASSYNEQFF
j_call: TRBJ2-5; clone_size: .; d_call: .; v_call: TRBV30; cdr3_nt: TGTGCCTGGAGTTACCCCGTCCAAGAGACCCAGTACTTC; cdr3_aa: CAWSYPVQETQYF
j_call: TRBJ1-5; clone_size: few; d_call: .; v_call: TRBV30; cdr3_nt: TGTGCCTGGAGTGTAGGGGAGAATCAGCCCCAGCATTTT; cdr3_aa: CAWSVGENQPQHF
j_call: TRBJ1-2; clone_size: .; d_call: .; v_call: TRBV11-2; cdr3_nt: TGTGCCAGCAGCTCCGAACTAAGCGGGGGCAACTATGGCTACACCTTC; cdr3_aa: CASSSELSGGNYGYTF
j_call: TRBJ2-7; clone_size: .; d_call: .; v_call: TRBV29-1; cdr3_nt: TGCAGCGGTACAGGGTCGGGGGGAAGCGAGCAGTACTTC; cdr3_aa: CSGTGSGGSEQYF